This T cell receptor beta chain was captured in a study of tumor-infiltrating lymphocytes in oesophageal squamous cell carcinoma (TCRdb year 2016). The CDR3 starts with the cysteine, ends with the phenylalanine, and has 14 residues. Just the 42-base CDR3 DNA is kept, in frame starting at base 1. Trimming takes 6 bases off V and 5 bases off J; junction bases not matched to a gene: 7. Reading the germline V gene (reference sequence) gives CDR1 LNHDA and CDR2 SQIVND. The library was made by PCR. Sequencing relied on an Illumina HiSeq 2000. TCRdb ran its own pipeline on the public reads, namely fastp trimming at Q25 and MiXCR clone calling, and kept in-frame beta chains. One record per CDR3 amino acid sequence lists the most common genes and DNA. The sample table holds some 15,000 distinct CDR3 sequences, of which about 50% were seen once. Clones ranked in the top ten supply 40% to 55% of the sample. Within its sample, this clonotype is medium-sized (0.01 to 0.1%). What this receptor recognizes is not known. No base quality information exists; no much larger clone differs at one position.

Sequencing was carried out using blood. This receptor was identified in a male donor with esophageal squamous cell carcinoma. The sequence joins TRBV19 to TRBJ2-1; 7 of the junction bases match TRBD1. The nucleotide sequence reads TGTGCCAGTAGCAGAAAGGGGGCAGACAATGAGCAGTTCTTC. Protein translation: CASSRKGADNEQFF.